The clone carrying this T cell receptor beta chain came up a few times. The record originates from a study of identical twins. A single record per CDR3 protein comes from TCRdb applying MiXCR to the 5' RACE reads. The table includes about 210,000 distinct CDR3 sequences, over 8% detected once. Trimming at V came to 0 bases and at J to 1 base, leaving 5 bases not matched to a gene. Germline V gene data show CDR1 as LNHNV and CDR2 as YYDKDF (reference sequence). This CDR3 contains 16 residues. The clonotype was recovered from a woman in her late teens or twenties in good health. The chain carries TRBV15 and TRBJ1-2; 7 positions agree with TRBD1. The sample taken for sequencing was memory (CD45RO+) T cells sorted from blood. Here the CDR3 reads CATSREVGQLNYGYTF. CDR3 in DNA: TGTGCCACCAGCAGAGAGGTGGGACAGCTTAACTATGGCTACACCTTC.